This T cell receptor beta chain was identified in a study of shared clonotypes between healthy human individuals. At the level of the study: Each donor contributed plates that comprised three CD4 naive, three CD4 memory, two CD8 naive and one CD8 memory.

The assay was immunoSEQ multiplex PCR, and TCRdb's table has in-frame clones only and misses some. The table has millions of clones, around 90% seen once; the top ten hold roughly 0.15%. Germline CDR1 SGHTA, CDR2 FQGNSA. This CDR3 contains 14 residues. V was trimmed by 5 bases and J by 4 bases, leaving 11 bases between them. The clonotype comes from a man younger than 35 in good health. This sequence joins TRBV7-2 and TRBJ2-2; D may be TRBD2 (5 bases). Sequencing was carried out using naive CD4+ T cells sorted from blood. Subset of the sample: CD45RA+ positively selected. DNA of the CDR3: TGTGCCAGCAGCAACGACTATGCCACCGGGGAGCTGTTTTTT. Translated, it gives CASSNDYATGELFF. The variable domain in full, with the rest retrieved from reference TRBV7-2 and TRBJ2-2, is GAGVSQSPSNKVTEKGKDVELRCDPISGHTALYWYRQSLGQGLEFLIYFQGNSAPDKSGLPSDRFSAERTGGSVSTLTIQRTQQEDSAVYLCASSNDYATGELFFGEGSRLTVL.